This TCR beta chain appears in the sequencing data of a study of cytomegalovirus exposure and HLA in healthy donors (dated by TCRdb to between 2016 and 2019). With respect to the entire study: An earlier analysis of approximately 640 of the donors reported about 250 Gb of sequence data and 117 million unique TCR beta sequences from about 180 million T cells. About 310 gigabases of sequencing data and around 87 million unique TCR sequences were included in an early release covering 550 to 800 HLA-typed donors. The genetic ancestry cluster associated with self-reported Caucasian donors included around four fifths of the roughly 400 genotyped donors. The study aimed to test whether cataloging public T cell receptors could reveal signatures of past pathogen exposure. The study used immunosequencing to profile the T cell repertoires of several hundred subjects and linked those repertoires to cytomegalovirus serostatus. In addition to the first cohort of about 650 subjects, a separate validation cohort of 130 or so different subjects was used. To predict cytomegalovirus infection status, the study combined high-throughput TCR immunosequencing, statistical association of individual TCRs with disease status, and machine learning. A later analysis re-examined previously published TCR beta repertoires from more than 650 donors and added high-resolution HLA genotyping to investigate patterns of TCR occurrence. In the later analysis, no new phenotypic data were used to find candidate immune exposures; instead, reliance was placed on TCR beta sequences and their occurrence across donors. To decide whether each TCR beta V gene segment behaved as functional or pseudogenic, an earlier analysis of over 500 of the donors relied on high-throughput TCR beta sequencing. Donor age, sex, ethnicity and CMV serostatus were compiled together with the repertoire data. In a later genetic analysis, genome-wide SNP genotypes for about three fifths of the roughly 670 donors were used, and that subset was treated as a discovery cohort. All discovery cohort repertoires had been generated on a single sequencing platform. Both class I and class II loci were covered by HLA typing, at four-digit resolution. The number of donors typed differed by locus, with about 629-630 for A, B, C, DRB1 and DQB1, approximately 500 for DQA1, under 610 for DPA1, and approximately 470 for DPB1. Because of strong linkage in the cohort, roughly five DR-DQ haplotypes were treated as single units for association and clustering. On average, roughly 250,000 unique TCR beta nucleotide sequences were sequenced per donor among about 400 genotyped donors of the cohort, with 15% to 20% of those sequences being non-productive. What the research found in general, with its limitations: In an earlier analysis of about 550 of the donors, most TCR beta V segments were observed in productive rearrangements about 87% or about 30% of the time, broadly matching IMGT annotations. Immune exposure information for the cohort was limited to CMV serostatus. Roughly uniform sequencing depth across donors was assumed in presence/absence analyses, although this assumption may not hold. Linkage disequilibrium might explain the correlated functional status among segregating V segments, but an unknown experimental factor could not be ruled out. The 87-base-pair reads could not distinguish some IMGT-functional V segments, including TRBV6-2 and TRBV6-3, so those segments were excluded. In both the original and validation cohorts, the classifier was reported to diagnose cytomegalovirus status with high specificity and sensitivity. Most CMV-associated TCR beta chains appeared to be HLA-restricted in a later analysis, and the HLA associations seemed to be driven largely by CMV exposure. The study listed 150 to 200 TCR beta chains as associated with cytomegalovirus. The cohort was sequenced for TCR beta chains only, and without alpha or paired-chain data the features that could be detected were limited. In vitro tests confirmed that a few of the cytomegalovirus-associated TCR beta chains recognize cytomegalovirus antigens. A further reported finding was that TCR beta sequences accurately predicted the HLA-A and HLA-B alleles for most subjects in the first cohort. A cluster of highly shared sequence variants was judged likely to be a technical artifact of the sequencing pipeline. In a later analysis, the rate of TCR association differed among HLA loci, with DRB1 alleles having the most associated TCRs and HLA-C alleles having the fewest. According to the authors, the approach could potentially be generalized to other disease states and immunological phenotypes. Specific HLA alleles were associated with 16,951 TCR beta sequences at a false discovery rate of 0.05 in a later analysis. An association between a missense DCLRE1C variant and V-gene and J-gene trimming of TCR beta chains was found in a later genetic analysis and replicated in an independent cohort. According to a later genetic analysis, donors in an Asian-associated ancestry cluster had fewer N-insertions in productive TCRs than the approximately 700-donor mean. A later analysis reported that several top co-occurrence clusters appeared linked to parvovirus B19, influenza, CMV and Epstein-Barr virus. Strong co-occurrence of HLA alleles, especially DR and DQ, made assigning TCR associations to individual alleles difficult. HLA typing was unavailable for some donors at each locus, so association tests used only the typed subset. Some 15 rarely observed V segments, including chromosome 9 orphons, were excluded from the earlier analysis of almost 600 of the donors because counts were too low. Compared with equally common non-associated chains, HLA-associated TCR beta chains in a later analysis were more clonally expanded and had lower generation probabilities. Most TCR sequences were seen in very few donors, while some public TCRs were found in many individuals.

The cohort comprised approximately 700 healthy bone marrow donors. At the time of sampling, all cohort members were nominally healthy, though unrecorded immune exposures were likely present. The donor tested CMV seronegative, placing the donor among the 350 to 400 seronegative members of the cohort. Each donor provided a peripheral blood sample, and peripheral blood mononuclear cells were used for TCR beta sequencing. The Qiagen DNeasy Blood Extraction Kit was used to extract genomic DNA from the blood cell samples. Worth noting for this clone: Its antigen is still unknown. Per-base qualities were not stored, and no clone one base away is much larger.

Measured from the cysteine to the phenylalanine, the CDR3 is 15 residues long. The only DNA kept is the CDR3, 45 bases in frame from the first base. CDR1 SGDLS and CDR2 YYNGEE were looked up in the germline V gene. V ends up 0 bases short and J 7 bases short, with an unmatched junction base count of 8. The library was obtained by the immunoSEQ multiplex PCR assay. For the multiplex PCR, a mixture combining 60 forward primers for TCR Vbeta segments and 13 reverse primers for TCR Jbeta segments was used. Amplification of the CDR3 region of rearranged TCR beta genes was performed with a multiplex PCR assay on genomic DNA. The amplified TCR beta libraries were sequenced on the Illumina HiSeq System as 87-base-pair reads. The original pipeline was this. Across the roughly 700 repertoires, a later analysis counted tens of millions of unique TCR beta chains, about 10 million of which were shared by at least two donors. Raw reads were error-corrected and collapsed into unique sequences by a nearest-neighbor algorithm in which closely related sequences were merged to remove PCR and sequencing errors. To assign V, D and J gene segments, CDR3 sequences were aligned to IMGT reference sequences. For a sequence to be retained, a match of at least six nucleotides to both a V gene segment and a J gene segment was required. Rearrangements were called productive when the CDR3 lacked stop codons and stayed in frame with V and J; all others were non-productive. CDR3 was defined by IMGT convention, running from the second conserved V-encoded cysteine to the conserved J-encoded phenylalanine. In an earlier analysis of roughly 580 of the donors, sequences lacking an unambiguous match to a single V gene segment were excluded. An earlier analysis of a few hundred of the donors classified V segments as functional when productive rearrangements were above 56.7% and as segregating when the standard deviation between donors was above 5%. A statistical classification framework was built for diagnosing cytomegalovirus status from the catalog of TCR beta chain sequences. V and J gene assignment, in a later analysis, came from comparing TCR nucleotide sequences with IMGT/GENE-DB human TR gene sequences. Using the TCRdist pipeline, a later analysis assigned CDR3 sequences along with most-parsimonious VDJ recombination scenarios. A later analysis defined each TCR beta chain by its CDR3 amino acid sequence plus V-gene family, and excluded reads lacking a unique V-gene family. In a later analysis, fewer than 650 highly shared, low-generation-probability nucleotide sequences were removed to address suspected cross-contamination and a sequencing artifact. A later analysis calculated a clonal expansion index for each public chain from normalized within-repertoire ranks of inferred template counts. Generation probabilities in a later analysis came from a VDJ recombination model fitted to out-of-frame rearrangements, and those results were checked against IGoR. In a later analysis, TCR-TCR, TCR-HLA and TCR-CMV co-occurrence was scored with hypergeometric tests, and a repertoire-size bias correction was applied to TCR pairs. In a later analysis, false discovery rates were estimated by permuting HLA or CMV assignments 20 times. In a later analysis, co-occurring TCRs were grouped using DBSCAN, and TCRdist sequence similarity was added for clustering within HLA-allele-positive subsets. Co-occurrence clustering excluded repertoires with fewer than 30,000 or more than 120,000 public chains, plus five with anomalous nucleotide sharing. TCRdb limited this immuneACCESS table to in-frame rearrangements with V and J called. A share of clones is missing; checked studies link under half to unresolved V genes, and the rest is unexplained. V, J and clone size derive from that table, while D and trimming were established from the DNA sequence. A total of about 160,000 clones appear in this sample, roughly 79% of them only once. Less than 2% of the sample belongs to the ten largest clones.

Sequenced: PBMCs. The rearranged chain carries TRBV9 and TRBJ2-7; TRBD1 fits 9 bases in the junction. The clonotype originates from a middle-aged man in good health and CMV-seronegative. The CDR3 region: CASSVATGGGNEQYF. Read as DNA, the sequence is TGTGCCAGCAGCGTAGCGACAGGGGGGGGTAATGAGCAGTACTTC.